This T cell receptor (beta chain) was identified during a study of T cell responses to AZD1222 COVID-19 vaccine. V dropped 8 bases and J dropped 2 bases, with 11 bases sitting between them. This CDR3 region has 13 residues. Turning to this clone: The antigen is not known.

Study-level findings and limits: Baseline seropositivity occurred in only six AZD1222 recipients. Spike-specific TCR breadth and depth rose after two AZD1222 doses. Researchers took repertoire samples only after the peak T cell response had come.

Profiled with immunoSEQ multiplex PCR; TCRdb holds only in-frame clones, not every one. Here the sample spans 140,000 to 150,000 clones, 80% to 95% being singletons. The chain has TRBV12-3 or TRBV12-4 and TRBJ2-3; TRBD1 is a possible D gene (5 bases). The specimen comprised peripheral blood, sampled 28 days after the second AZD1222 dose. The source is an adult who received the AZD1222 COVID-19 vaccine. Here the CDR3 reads CASVRTITDTQYF. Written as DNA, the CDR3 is TGTGCCAGCGTCCGGACAATCACAGATACGCAGTATTTT.